Listed below are T cell receptor beta chains from one sample, sequenced in a study of Japanese encephalitis immunity and Zika vaccine responses. TCRdb passed the 5' RACE reads through MiXCR, listing each CDR3 protein once. Of 900 to 1,300 distinct CDR3 sequences listed, 2.5% to 4% are singletons. Sequenced material: antigen-activated CD4+ T cells from blood, cultured, taken during a Zika inactivated vaccine study. These receptors all come from an adult man who received an inactivated Zika virus vaccine. Each CDR3 is given with its conserved first and last residue. The order of the fields is V gene, J gene, clone size, D gene, CDR3 protein, CDR3 DNA. A D gene is named only where the DNA matches it firmly. Each size is once, few or many counts, or a class when the clone is expanded.

v_call: TRBV18; j_call: TRBJ2-7; clone_size: medium-sized; d_call: NA; cdr3_aa: CASSPGDLGEQYF; cdr3_nt: TGTGCCAGCTCACCAGGTGATCTGGGTGAGCAGTACTTC
v_call: TRBV6-2/TRBV6-3; j_call: TRBJ2-6; clone_size: hyperexpanded; d_call: NA; cdr3_aa: CASSYSSGASGANVLTF; cdr3_nt: TGTGCCAGCAGTTACTCGTCTGGGGCTTCTGGGGCCAACGTCCTGACTTTC
v_call: TRBV6-2/TRBV6-3; j_call: TRBJ1-5; clone_size: large; d_call: NA; cdr3_aa: CASSPGSVWGQPQHF; cdr3_nt: TGTGCCAGCAGTCCCGGAAGCGTCTGGGGTCAGCCCCAGCATTTT
v_call: TRBV24-1; j_call: TRBJ1-1; clone_size: large; d_call: TRBD1; cdr3_aa: CANRDSMNTEAFF; cdr3_nt: TGTGCCAACCGGGACAGCATGAACACTGAAGCTTTCTTT
v_call: TRBV6-2/TRBV6-3; j_call: TRBJ1-1; clone_size: large; d_call: TRBD1; cdr3_aa: CASHGQGVPEAFF; cdr3_nt: TGTGCCAGCCACGGACAGGGAGTCCCTGAAGCTTTCTTT
v_call: TRBV4-2; j_call: TRBJ2-2; clone_size: large; d_call: NA; cdr3_aa: CASSQVVTGELFF; cdr3_nt: TGTGCCAGCAGCCAAGTAGTCACCGGGGAGCTGTTTTTT
v_call: TRBV27; j_call: TRBJ2-7; clone_size: few; d_call: NA; cdr3_aa: CASSPTGVAFSYEQYF; cdr3_nt: TGTGCCAGCAGCCCCACCGGGGTGGCCTTTTCCTACGAGCAGTACTTC
v_call: TRBV18; j_call: TRBJ1-4; clone_size: medium-sized; d_call: NA; cdr3_aa: CASSPGGATNEKLFF; cdr3_nt: TGTGCCAGCTCACCCGGAGGTGCAACTAATGAAAAACTGTTTTTT
v_call: TRBV6-2/TRBV6-3; j_call: TRBJ1-6; clone_size: medium-sized; d_call: NA; cdr3_aa: CASSLETPGGHSALHF; cdr3_nt: TGTGCCAGCAGCCTCGAAACTCCCGGTGGGCATTCGGCCCTCCACTTT
v_call: TRBV6-2/TRBV6-3; j_call: TRBJ2-7; clone_size: medium-sized; d_call: NA; cdr3_aa: CASSKYRAGSYEQYF; cdr3_nt: TGTGCCAGCAGCAAGTACAGGGCCGGCTCCTACGAGCAGTACTTC
v_call: TRBV4-3; j_call: TRBJ1-5; clone_size: medium-sized; d_call: NA; cdr3_aa: CASSQEMGYSNQPQHF; cdr3_nt: TGCGCCAGCAGCCAAGAGATGGGTTATAGCAATCAGCCCCAGCATTTT
v_call: TRBV9; j_call: TRBJ2-3; clone_size: large; d_call: NA; cdr3_aa: CASSETVSTDTQYF; cdr3_nt: TGTGCCAGCAGCGAGACGGTCAGTACAGATACGCAGTATTTT